This is a list of T cell receptor beta chains from one sample in a study of cytomegalovirus exposure and HLA in healthy donors. This table comes from immunoSEQ multiplex PCR, and its TCRdb copy is limited to in-frame clones, with some not included. The table records around 200,000 clones, around 81% of them present only once. The specimen sequenced was PBMCs. Receptors were obtained from a woman aged 50 to 65 in good health and CMV-seropositive. Each CDR3 is given with its conserved first and last residue. Fields, in order: J gene, clone size, V gene, D gene, CDR3 DNA, CDR3 protein. D genes are given only for firm matches. Not all rows give a size; the values are once, few, many and, for expanded clones, a class.

J gene: TRBJ2-7
clone size: -
V gene: TRBV7-3
D gene: TRBD1
CDR3 DNA: TGTGCCAGCAGCTTAACTGGACAGGGCTACGAGCAGTACTTC
CDR3 protein: CASSLTGQGYEQYF

J gene: TRBJ2-1
clone size: -
V gene: TRBV13
D gene: TRBD1
CDR3 DNA: TGTGCCGTTCCGGGACAGAGGTACAATGAGCAGTTCTTC
CDR3 protein: CAVPGQRYNEQFF

J gene: TRBJ1-1
clone size: -
V gene: TRBV18
D gene: -
CDR3 DNA: TGTGCCAGCTCACCACAGGGGACTGAAGCTTTCTTT
CDR3 protein: CASSPQGTEAFF

J gene: TRBJ1-1
clone size: once
V gene: TRBV5-1
D gene: TRBD1
CDR3 DNA: TGCGCCAGCAGCCCCCTAACAGGGGCTAACACTGAAGCTTTCTTT
CDR3 protein: CASSPLTGANTEAFF

J gene: TRBJ2-3
clone size: -
V gene: TRBV9
D gene: -
CDR3 DNA: TGTGCCAGCAGCGTAGTCGGGGGGCGTTCGACAGATACGCAGTATTTT
CDR3 protein: CASSVVGGRSTDTQYF

J gene: TRBJ1-6
clone size: few
V gene: TRBV7-2
D gene: TRBD1
CDR3 DNA: TGTGCCAGCAGCGCCCGGACAGGGTTGGGTCTTTCGGCCCTCCACTTT
CDR3 protein: CASSARTGLGLSALHF

J gene: TRBJ2-7
clone size: -
V gene: TRBV2
D gene: TRBD1
CDR3 DNA: TGTGCCAGCAGTTATCAACAGGGGGCGTACGAGCAGTACTTC
CDR3 protein: CASSYQQGAYEQYF

J gene: TRBJ2-1
clone size: -
V gene: TRBV5-1
D gene: TRBD2
CDR3 DNA: TGCGCCAGCAGCCACGCCAGACTAGCGGGGGGCACTGAGCAGTTCTTC
CDR3 protein: CASSHARLAGGTEQFF

J gene: TRBJ1-2
clone size: -
V gene: TRBV4-1
D gene: TRBD1
CDR3 DNA: TGCGCCAGCAGCCAGACCAGGGGGACAGGGGGTTCTTTCTATGGCTACACCTTC
CDR3 protein: CASSQTRGTGGSFYGYTF

J gene: TRBJ1-4
clone size: -
V gene: TRBV30
D gene: TRBD1
CDR3 DNA: TGTGCCTGGAGTAACCGGGACAGATATAATGAAAAACTGTTTTTT
CDR3 protein: CAWSNRDRYNEKLFF

J gene: TRBJ2-5
clone size: -
V gene: TRBV6-5
D gene: TRBD1
CDR3 DNA: TGTGCCAGCAGTTACTCGAAAAGGACAGGGTCAGAGACCCAGTACTTC
CDR3 protein: CASSYSKRTGSETQYF

J gene: TRBJ1-5
clone size: -
V gene: TRBV7-6
D gene: -
CDR3 DNA: TGTGCCAGCAGCTTAGGAGGTTACCAGCCCCAGCATTTT
CDR3 protein: CASSLGGYQPQHF

J gene: TRBJ1-2
clone size: -
V gene: TRBV6-1
D gene: -
CDR3 DNA: TGTGCCAGCAGTGAGTCCAGGGGCTATGGCTACACCTTC
CDR3 protein: CASSESRGYGYTF

J gene: TRBJ1-2
clone size: -
V gene: TRBV4-1
D gene: -
CDR3 DNA: TGCGCCAGCAGCCAAGGACGACTGGACCTAGCGGATGGCTACACCTTC
CDR3 protein: CASSQGRLDLADGYTF

J gene: TRBJ2-5
clone size: -
V gene: TRBV5-1
D gene: TRBD2
CDR3 DNA: TGCGCCAGCAGCTTGGGGCGGGAGTCAGAGACCCAGTACTTC
CDR3 protein: CASSLGRESETQYF

J gene: TRBJ2-7
clone size: -
V gene: TRBV18
D gene: -
CDR3 DNA: TGTGCCAGCTCAGGCAGGAACTCCTACGAGCAGTACTTC
CDR3 protein: CASSGRNSYEQYF

J gene: TRBJ1-3
clone size: -
V gene: TRBV7-6
D gene: TRBD1
CDR3 DNA: TGTGCCAGCAGCTTATCCCACCCTTCGGGACAGGGGATAGGAAACACCATATATTTT
CDR3 protein: CASSLSHPSGQGIGNTIYF

J gene: TRBJ2-5
clone size: -
V gene: TRBV6-1
D gene: -
CDR3 DNA: TGTGCCAGCAGACTCACCACAGCTCTCGAGACCCAGTACTTC
CDR3 protein: CASRLTTALETQYF

J gene: TRBJ2-5
clone size: -
V gene: TRBV2
D gene: TRBD2
CDR3 DNA: TGTGCCAGCAGACGACTAGCGGGGGGGCAGGGGGAGACCCAGTACTTC
CDR3 protein: CASRRLAGGQGETQYF

J gene: TRBJ1-6
clone size: -
V gene: TRBV6-4
D gene: TRBD1
CDR3 DNA: TGTGCCACTCCGGAGGGGGACAGGGGAATGAATTCACCCCTCCACTTT
CDR3 protein: CATPEGDRGMNSPLHF

J gene: TRBJ1-1
clone size: -
V gene: TRBV2
D gene: -
CDR3 DNA: TGTGCCAGCAAAGCGGTTTACGAGAACACTGAAGCTTTCTTT
CDR3 protein: CASKAVYENTEAFF

J gene: TRBJ1-2
clone size: few
V gene: TRBV7-2
D gene: -
CDR3 DNA: TGTGCCAGCAGCTTAGGGACAGCCTATGGCTACACCTTC
CDR3 protein: CASSLGTAYGYTF

J gene: TRBJ2-5
clone size: -
V gene: TRBV5-1
D gene: -
CDR3 DNA: TGCGCCAGCAGCTTGAGCGAGACCCAGTACTTC
CDR3 protein: CASSLSETQYF

J gene: TRBJ1-1
clone size: -
V gene: TRBV11-3
D gene: TRBD1
CDR3 DNA: TGTGCCAGCAGCCGTAGACAGGGCGACACTGAAGCTTTCTTT
CDR3 protein: CASSRRQGDTEAFF

J gene: TRBJ1-1
clone size: -
V gene: TRBV5-6
D gene: -
CDR3 DNA: TGTGCCAGCAGCTTCCGGGGTGCAGGGGAGGGTGAAGCTTTCTTT
CDR3 protein: CASSFRGAGEGEAFF

J gene: TRBJ2-1
clone size: -
V gene: TRBV7-9
D gene: TRBD2
CDR3 DNA: TGTGCCAGCAGCTTAGATCCGGCTAGCGGGGACGTGTTCTTC
CDR3 protein: CASSLDPASGDVFF

J gene: TRBJ2-2
clone size: -
V gene: TRBV7-8
D gene: -
CDR3 DNA: TGTGCCAGCAGCTGGCAGGGGCTGTTCACCGGGGAGCTGTTTTTT
CDR3 protein: CASSWQGLFTGELFF

J gene: TRBJ1-2
clone size: -
V gene: TRBV7-9
D gene: TRBD1
CDR3 DNA: TGTGCCAGCAGTCTAGGACAGGCGATACAAGACTACACCTTC
CDR3 protein: CASSLGQAIQDYTF

J gene: TRBJ2-2
clone size: -
V gene: TRBV5-1
D gene: TRBD2
CDR3 DNA: TGCGCCAGCAGCCAGGGACTAGCGCGCCCCGGGACCGGGGAGCTGTTTTTT
CDR3 protein: CASSQGLARPGTGELFF

J gene: TRBJ1-1
clone size: few
V gene: TRBV4-3
D gene: -
CDR3 DNA: TGCGCCAGCAGCCAAGAGCCCAGGGGCTCCATGAACACTGAAGCTTTCTTT
CDR3 protein: CASSQEPRGSMNTEAFF

J gene: TRBJ1-6
clone size: once
V gene: TRBV7-9
D gene: TRBD1
CDR3 DNA: TGTGCCAGCAGTCGAGGGACAGTGGATTCACCCCTCCACTTT
CDR3 protein: CASSRGTVDSPLHF

J gene: TRBJ2-7
clone size: few
V gene: TRBV10-1
D gene: TRBD1
CDR3 DNA: TGCGCCAGCAGTGATTTCTCGGGACAGGCTTACTTC
CDR3 protein: CASSDFSGQAYF

J gene: TRBJ2-3
clone size: -
V gene: TRBV9
D gene: TRBD2
CDR3 DNA: TGTGCCAGCAGCGTAGGAGGACTAGCCAGCACAGATACGCAGTATTTT
CDR3 protein: CASSVGGLASTDTQYF

J gene: TRBJ2-5
clone size: -
V gene: TRBV12-5
D gene: TRBD1
CDR3 DNA: TGTGCTAGTGGTTTGGCCACAGGGGGCGGATGGGAGACCCAGTACTTC
CDR3 protein: CASGLATGGGWETQYF

J gene: TRBJ1-5
clone size: -
V gene: TRBV6-6
D gene: -
CDR3 DNA: TGTGCCAGCAGTTCGGGACTGAATCAGCCCCAGCATTTT
CDR3 protein: CASSSGLNQPQHF

J gene: TRBJ1-2
clone size: -
V gene: TRBV7-3
D gene: TRBD1
CDR3 DNA: TGTGCCAGCAGCCTCGGACAGGGCTCTGGCTACACCTTC
CDR3 protein: CASSLGQGSGYTF

J gene: TRBJ2-5
clone size: -
V gene: TRBV7-8
D gene: -
CDR3 DNA: TGTGCCAGCAGCTTAGTAGGGGTTCGAGAGACCCAGTACTTC
CDR3 protein: CASSLVGVRETQYF

J gene: TRBJ2-6
clone size: medium-sized
V gene: TRBV4-3
D gene: TRBD1
CDR3 DNA: TGCGCCAGCAGCCAACTGGGACAGGGTAGTTCTGGGGCCAACGTCCTGACTTTC
CDR3 protein: CASSQLGQGSSGANVLTF

J gene: TRBJ1-5
clone size: few
V gene: TRBV5-1
D gene: TRBD1
CDR3 DNA: TGCGCCAGCAGCTTGGCAGGGGGCCCAGGGCAGCCCCAGCATTTT
CDR3 protein: CASSLAGGPGQPQHF

J gene: TRBJ1-2
clone size: -
V gene: TRBV19
D gene: -
CDR3 DNA: TGTGCCAGTAGTAACCCCGGGACAACTAACTATGGCTACACCTTC
CDR3 protein: CASSNPGTTNYGYTF

J gene: TRBJ1-6
clone size: -
V gene: TRBV7-9
D gene: TRBD1
CDR3 DNA: TGTGCCAGCAGCTTGGACAGGGTAAATTCACCCCTCCACTTT
CDR3 protein: CASSLDRVNSPLHF

J gene: TRBJ2-1
clone size: -
V gene: TRBV30
D gene: -
CDR3 DNA: TGTGCCTGGGGAGGGGGCGCGAGCAATGAGCAGTTCTTC
CDR3 protein: CAWGGGASNEQFF

J gene: TRBJ2-6
clone size: few
V gene: TRBV27
D gene: -
CDR3 DNA: TGTGCCAGCAGTTTAGCAGGGGCTCTCTCTGGGGCCAACGTCCTGACTTTC
CDR3 protein: CASSLAGALSGANVLTF

J gene: TRBJ2-1
clone size: -
V gene: TRBV9
D gene: -
CDR3 DNA: TGTGCCAGCAGCGTAGTTCAGGGTTCCTACAATGAGCAGTTCTTC
CDR3 protein: CASSVVQGSYNEQFF

J gene: TRBJ2-1
clone size: -
V gene: TRBV7-6
D gene: TRBD2
CDR3 DNA: TGTGTCAGCAGCCTCGCGGGGGGGGTCAATGAGCAGTTCTTC
CDR3 protein: CVSSLAGGVNEQFF

J gene: TRBJ2-1
clone size: -
V gene: TRBV19
D gene: -
CDR3 DNA: TGTGCCAGTAGTACATATGACTCAAAGGGGGAGTTCTTC
CDR3 protein: CASSTYDSKGEFF

J gene: TRBJ1-1
clone size: once
V gene: TRBV5-1
D gene: -
CDR3 DNA: TGCGCCAGCAGCTCCACATGGAACACTGAAGCTTTCTTT
CDR3 protein: CASSSTWNTEAFF

J gene: TRBJ2-5
clone size: -
V gene: TRBV5-1
D gene: -
CDR3 DNA: TGCGCCAGCAGCTCGACCCGGACAGATCTGGAGACCCAGTACTTC
CDR3 protein: CASSSTRTDLETQYF

J gene: TRBJ1-1
clone size: few
V gene: TRBV18
D gene: -
CDR3 DNA: TGTGCCAGCTCACTTCTGGGGGGCACTGAAGCTTTCTTT
CDR3 protein: CASSLLGGTEAFF

J gene: TRBJ1-5
clone size: -
V gene: TRBV19
D gene: -
CDR3 DNA: TGTGCCAGTAGTATACAGACACAATCGAATCAGCCCCAGCATTTT
CDR3 protein: CASSIQTQSNQPQHF

J gene: TRBJ1-5
clone size: -
V gene: TRBV19
D gene: -
CDR3 DNA: TGTGCCAGTAGTATCGGAGGGAATCAGCCCCAGCATTTT
CDR3 protein: CASSIGGNQPQHF

J gene: TRBJ1-1
clone size: -
V gene: TRBV27
D gene: -
CDR3 DNA: TGTGCCAGCAGTTTATCACCCCGCAGTGAAGCTTTCTTT
CDR3 protein: CASSLSPRSEAFF

J gene: TRBJ2-5
clone size: -
V gene: TRBV19
D gene: TRBD2
CDR3 DNA: TGTGCCAGTGCCATCGGACTAGCCGTGGAAGAGACCCAGTACTTC
CDR3 protein: CASAIGLAVEETQYF

J gene: TRBJ1-3
clone size: -
V gene: TRBV30
D gene: -
CDR3 DNA: TGTGGATACAGCTCTGGAAACACCATATATTTT
CDR3 protein: CGYSSGNTIYF

J gene: TRBJ2-7
clone size: -
V gene: TRBV5-4
D gene: TRBD1
CDR3 DNA: TGTGCCAGCAGCGGGGACAGCTCCTACGAGCAGTACTTC
CDR3 protein: CASSGDSSYEQYF